These 32 T cell receptor beta chains were all obtained from the same sample, sequenced in a study of blood T cell repertoires in COVID-19. TCRdb keeps only in-frame clones here, not all; method: immunoSEQ multiplex PCR. The table lists approximately 410,000 clones, 86% of them singletons. The specimen was peripheral blood. These receptors were taken from a woman in her thirties with active or convalescent COVID-19.

The rearrangement links TRBV6-5 to TRBJ1-5; the D gene is possibly TRBD1 (6 bases). There are 13 residues in the CDR3. V was shortened by 6 bases and J by 4 bases, with 10 bases between the two germline ends. Looked up from germline, CDR1 is MNHEY and CDR2 is SVGAGI. The CDR3 bases are TGTGCCAGCAGCCACAGGGAGAATCAGCCCCAGCATTTT. Encoded protein: CASSHRENQPQHF.

J is TRBJ1-2 and V is TRBV6-5; no clear D. Germline V lookup: CDR1 MNHEY, CDR2 SVGAGI. The CDR3 contains 14 residues. Trimming pared 5 bases from V and 1 base from J, leaving 11 bases between. This CDR3 is CASSPSRDNYGYTF. CDR3 sequence (DNA): TGTGCCAGCAGTCCGTCGAGGGATAACTATGGCTACACCTTC.

The chain joins TRBV2 to TRBJ2-3; 9 nucleotides match TRBD1. In germline, CDR1 is SNHLY, CDR2 FYNNEI. After removal of 6 bases from V and 5 bases from J, the junction contained 9 bases not matched to a gene. CDR3 size: 15 residues. In DNA form, the CDR3 reads TGTGCCAGCAGCATCGACAGGGGGGCCGGAGATACGCAGTATTTT. It yields the protein CASSIDRGAGDTQYF.

The chain uses TRBV7-6 and TRBJ1-4; 10 bases are shared with TRBD1. The CDR3 length is 14 residues. In germline, CDR1 is SGHVS, CDR2 FNYEAQ. J lost 7 bases, V lost 5 bases, and 4 bases had no gene match. The CDR3 region has the DNA TGTGCCAGCAGCGGATGGGACAGGGGTGAAAAACTGTTTTTT. Amino acid sequence: CASSGWDRGEKLFF.

The V call is TRBV5-4, the J call TRBJ2-2; no clear D. The V gene lost 2 bases and the J gene lost 5 bases, with 13 bases spanning the gap. The germline V gene encodes CDR1 SGHNT and CDR2 YYREEE (reference sequence). This CDR3 has 15 amino acids. CDR3 DNA sequence: TGTGCCAGCAGCTTCGGTGGAGATTGGACCGGGGAGCTGTTTTTT. It is translated as CASSFGGDWTGELFF. Drawing the rest from reference TRBV5-4 and TRBJ2-2, the complete variable domain is ETGVTQSPTHLIKTRGQQVTLRCSSQSGHNTVSWYQQALGQGPQFIFQYYREEENGRGNFPPRFSGLQFPNYSSELNVNALELDDSALYLCASSFGGDWTGELFFGEGSRLTVL.

CDR3 sequence (DNA): TGTGCCAGCAGTGGTACTAGGAGTAGTTACAATGAGCAGTTCTTC. The encoded protein is CASSGTRSSYNEQFF. The rearrangement uses TRBV2 and TRBJ2-1; tentatively, D is TRBD2 (5 bases). Trimming stripped 4 bases from V and 4 bases from J, with 14 bases between. Germline assignment: CDR1 SNHLY and CDR2 FYNNEI. The CDR3 contains 15 residues.

This clone was picked up one time. The chain joins TRBV6-5 to TRBJ1-2; TRBD1 might be the D (6 bases). Trimming stripped 7 bases from V and 4 bases from J, with 19 bases between. CDR3 length equals 15 residues. Germline V gene data show CDR1 as MNHEY and CDR2 as SVGAGI. The CDR3 coding sequence is TGTGCCAGCATTGGGGGCGCCATGCCAGGCTATGGCTACACCTTC. It translates to CASIGGAMPGYGYTF.

The chain has TRBV29-1 and TRBJ1-1; no clear D. The V and J ends lost 0 bases and 1 base respectively, with 12 bases between them. The CDR3 runs 15 residues. CDR1 and CDR2 (germline): SQVTM, ANQGSEA. The DNA for the CDR3 is TGCAGCGTTGAAGATACCCCTTACTGGAACACTGAAGCTTTCTTT. It encodes CSVEDTPYWNTEAFF. The complete variable domain, with remaining parts taken from reference TRBV29-1 and TRBJ1-1, reads SAVISQKPSRDICQRGTSLTIQCQVDSQVTMMFWYRQQPGQSLTLIATANQGSEATYESGFVIDKFPISRPNLTFSTLTVSNMSPEDSSIYLCSVEDTPYWNTEAFFGQGTRLTVV.

The chain couples TRBV5-4 to TRBJ2-2; D gene uncertain. V lost 3 bases to trimming and J lost 5 bases, with 8 bases between them. The CDR3 is 13 amino acids. Germline CDR1 is SGHNT and CDR2 is YYREEE (reference sequence). Written as DNA, the CDR3 is TGTGCCAGCAGCTATATAGAGACCGGGGAGCTGTTTTTT. It specifies CASSYIETGELFF.

The rearrangement links TRBV2 to TRBJ1-2, with a weak D call TRBD1 (6 bases). Germline loops: CDR1 SNHLY, CDR2 FYNNEI. The CDR3 totals 13 residues. V dropped 1 base and J dropped 7 bases, with 10 bases sitting between them. CDR3 nucleotide sequence: TGTGCCAGCAGTGAAGATGCCAGGGGTGGCTACACCTTC. Protein sequence: CASSEDARGGYTF.

J is TRBJ2-7 and V is TRBV5-5, with D possibly being TRBD2 (6 bases). CDR1 and CDR2 from the germline V gene are SGHKS and YYEKEE (reference sequence). The CDR3 is 16 amino acids. V was shortened by 0 bases and J by 6 bases, with 19 bases between the two germline ends. The CDR3 protein is CASSLDGSSPISEQYF. Here the CDR3 DNA reads TGTGCCAGCAGCTTGGACGGGAGCTCCCCAATAAGCGAGCAGTACTTC.

This chain links TRBV19 with TRBJ1-2; D may be TRBD1 (5 bases). Trimming pared 3 bases from V and 2 bases from J, leaving 10 bases between. The CDR3 sequence is 14 residues long. Germline assignment: CDR1 LNHDA and CDR2 SQIVND (reference sequence). The CDR3 region has the DNA TGTGCCAGTAGTATCCCCAGACAGAACTATGGCTACACCTTC. Encoded protein: CASSIPRQNYGYTF.

J is TRBJ2-7 and V is TRBV9, with 14 bases identical to TRBD2. Germline CDR1 reads SGDLS; CDR2 reads YYNGEE. This CDR3 comprises 14 residues. V shed 3 bases, J shed 5 bases, and the junction held 1 base outside the gene matches. This chain's CDR3 is CASSGGLAGDEQYF. In nucleotides, the CDR3 is TGTGCCAGCAGCGGGGGACTAGCGGGAGACGAGCAGTACTTC.

The chain has TRBV6-5 and TRBJ2-1; D uncertain. The V end was cut by 7 bases, the J end by 3 bases, with 4 bases between. CDR1 and CDR2 (germline): MNHEY, SVGAGI. The CDR3 is made up of 11 amino acids. CDR3 protein: CASNYYNEQFF. CDR3 coding DNA: TGTGCCAGCAACTACTACAATGAGCAGTTCTTC.

This chain connects TRBV19 to TRBJ1-3; TRBD1 aligns across 7 bases. This CDR3 has 13 residues. Trimming removed 7 bases from V and 3 bases from J; junction bases left unmatched: 3. Germline loops: CDR1 LNHDA, CDR2 SQIVND (reference sequence). The CDR3 DNA is TGTGCCAGTATGCGGGACAGTGGAAACACCATATATTTT. This translates into CASMRDSGNTIYF.

The V gene is TRBV18, the J gene TRBJ1-6; TRBD1 aligns across 9 bases. V lost 4 bases and J lost 9; bases outside the gene matches: 13. The CDR3 has 17 residues. Germline CDR1 reads KGHSH; CDR2 reads LQKENI. DNA of the CDR3: TGTGCCAGCTCACTGGGGACAGGGTCGGATCCCTTTTCACCCCTCCACTTT. Protein sequence: CASSLGTGSDPFSPLHF.

The chain joins TRBV4-1 to TRBJ1-1, with D perhaps TRBD1 (5 bases). With 0 bases removed from V and 0 bases from J, the gap between germline ends came to 11 bases. The germline gives CDR1 MGHRA, CDR2 YSYEKL. The CDR3 covers 16 residues. The CDR3 loop reads CASSQEGMGLNTEAFF. DNA of the CDR3: TGCGCCAGCAGCCAAGAGGGGATGGGGCTGAACACTGAAGCTTTCTTT.

The chain employs TRBV19 and TRBJ2-7, with TRBD2 as a possible D gene (6 bases). V lost 5 bases and J lost 0, with 11 bases in between. The CDR3 consists of 14 residues. Germline CDR1 reads LNHDA; CDR2 reads SQIVND (reference sequence). In nucleotides, the CDR3 is TGTGCCAGTAGTCCCATAGCGGACTCCTACGAGCAGTACTTC. Its protein product is CASSPIADSYEQYF. The full variable domain, its missing parts supplied by reference TRBV19 and TRBJ2-7, is DGGITQSPKYLFRKEGQNVTLSCEQNLNHDAMYWYRQDPGQGLRLIYYSQIVNDFQKGDIAEGYSVSREKKESFPLTVTSAQKNPTAFYLCASSPIADSYEQYFGPGTRLTVT.

This clone was seen a few times. The rearrangement joins TRBV20-1 to TRBJ1-1; perhaps TRBD1 as D (6 bases). The CDR3 consists of 11 residues. Germline values: CDR1 DFQATT, CDR2 SNEGSKA (reference sequence). Trimming shortened V by 6 bases and J by 3 bases, and 8 bases separated the two germline ends. The CDR3 reads CSAKGDTEAFF. The DNA of the CDR3 is TGCAGTGCCAAGGGGGACACTGAAGCTTTCTTT.

Notes on this clone: Other DNA sequences from this sample encode an identical CDR3 as well. This chain connects TRBV6-1 to TRBJ2-7, with TRBD2 matching 9 bases. The CDR3 runs 14 residues. V lost 2 bases, J lost 3 bases, and 2 bases stayed unmatched. The germline V gene has CDR1 MNHNS and CDR2 SASEGT. The CDR3 region is CASSELAGSYEQYF. The CDR3 region has the DNA TGTGCCAGCAGTGAACTAGCGGGAAGCTACGAGCAGTACTTC.

The rearrangement joins TRBV10-3 to TRBJ2-1, with 11 bases lining up with TRBD2. CDR1 ENHRY and CDR2 SYGVKD come from the germline V gene. Trimming took 6 bases from V and 5 from J; bases not matched to a gene: 6. This CDR3 has 15 amino acids. In DNA form, the CDR3 reads TGTGCCATCAGCTTACTAGCGGGAGTCAACAATGAGCAGTTCTTC. Encoded protein: CAISLLAGVNNEQFF.

The chain combines TRBV6-5 with TRBJ2-1, with D possibly matching TRBD2 (5 bases). Germline V gene sequence: CDR1 MNHEY, CDR2 SVGAGI. The ends were cut back, 0 bases at V and 5 bases at J, with 11 bases in the middle. The length of the CDR3 is 15 residues. CDR3 loop: CASSYSGLTDNEQFF. CDR3 in DNA: TGTGCCAGCAGTTACTCTGGACTGACCGACAATGAGCAGTTCTTC.

This clone was seen once. The rearrangement uses TRBV10-1 and TRBJ2-3, with 13 positions matching TRBD2. V lost 5 bases and J lost 0; bases outside the gene matches: 5. CDR3 length: 17 residues. Germline V gene lookup returns CDR1 WNHNN and CDR2 SYGVQD (reference sequence). In nucleotides, the CDR3 is TGCGCCAGCAGTCGCGGACTAGCGGGAGCTAGCACAGATACGCAGTATTTT. Translated, it gives CASSRGLAGASTDTQYF.

In regard to this clone: This CDR3 is also generated by other DNA sequences in the sample. The chain recombines TRBV6-5 with TRBJ2-2; TRBD2 might be the D (6 bases). Per germline, CDR1 MNHEY and CDR2 SVGAGI. V lost 6 bases, J lost 2 bases, and 10 bases lay in between. CDR3 length: 14 amino acids. CDR3 sequence (DNA): TGTGCCAGCAGGCGGGACGGCAACACCGGGGAGCTGTTTTTT. Encoded protein: CASRRDGNTGELFF.

The rearrangement joins TRBV2 to TRBJ2-3; TRBD2 is a possible D gene (5 bases). The CDR3 totals 12 residues. The V gene lost 6 bases and the J gene lost 7 bases, with 11 bases spanning the gap. Germline assignment: CDR1 SNHLY and CDR2 FYNNEI. The CDR3, as DNA: TGTGCCAGCAGGGCCAGCGGTCATACGCAGTATTTT. Amino acid sequence: CASRASGHTQYF. Full variable domain (remainder filled in from reference TRBV2 and TRBJ2-3): EPEVTQTPSHQVTQMGQEVILRCVPISNHLYFYWYRQILGQKVEFLVSFYNNEISEKSEIFDDQFSVERPDGSNFTLKIRSTKLEDSAMYFCASRASGHTQYFGPGTRLTVL.

The rearrangement joins TRBV28 to TRBJ1-3; no clear D. Germline lookup yields CDR1 MDHEN and CDR2 SYDVKM. This CDR3 has 15 amino acids. Deletions cut 4 bases from V and 0 bases from J, with 10 bases between. CDR3 loop: CASSSPHSSGNTIYF. CDR3 bases: TGTGCCAGCAGTTCCCCCCACAGCTCTGGAAACACCATATATTTT.

This clone was seen a handful of times. The sample has other DNA sequences that encode this CDR3 too. The rearrangement links TRBV9 to TRBJ1-5; D is unresolved. The CDR3 sequence is 14 residues long. The germline V gene has CDR1 SGDLS and CDR2 YYNGEE. V lost 4 bases, J lost 0 bases, and 8 bases lay in between. CDR3 amino acids: CASSPSYSNQPQHF. The DNA of the CDR3 is TGTGCCAGCAGCCCCTCGTATAGCAATCAGCCCCAGCATTTT.

The rearrangement joins TRBV14 to TRBJ1-4, with D unresolved. Germline CDR1 SGHDN, CDR2 FVKESK. The CDR3 runs to 15 residues. The V gene lost 1 base and the J gene lost 0 bases, with 6 bases spanning the gap. The CDR3 protein is CASSQVGTTNEKLFF. CDR3 sequence (DNA): TGTGCCAGCAGCCAAGTGGGCACAACTAATGAAAAACTGTTTTTT.

This chain connects TRBV24-1 to TRBJ2-5; possible D gene TRBD1, 5 bases. With 3 bases removed from V and 5 bases from J, the gap between germline ends came to 24 bases. The CDR3 spans 18 residues. Per germline, CDR1 KGHDR and CDR2 SFDVKD. CDR3 amino acids: CATSDPTSGTGGLETQYF. For the CDR3, the DNA is TGTGCCACCAGTGATCCAACCAGTGGCACAGGTGGGCTTGAGACCCAGTACTTC.

The genes are TRBV27 and TRBJ1-1; unclear D gene. With 3 bases removed from V and 4 bases from J, the gap between germline ends came to 9 bases. This CDR3 has 13 residues. The germline gives CDR1 MNHEY, CDR2 SMNVEV (reference sequence). The CDR3 DNA reads as TGTGCCAGCAGTTTTCAGGTTTCCACTGAAGCTTTCTTT. Translation: CASSFQVSTEAFF.

The chain joins TRBV7-6 to TRBJ2-5, with 14 bases identical to TRBD2. J gave up 3 bases and V 5 bases, and 8 bases lay outside the gene matches. The length of the CDR3 is 17 residues. Per the germline V gene, CDR1 is SGHVS and CDR2 is FNYEAQ. The chain's CDR3 is CASSPLTSGGAEETQYF. CDR3 nucleotide sequence: TGTGCCAGCAGCCCGCTGACTAGCGGGGGGGCGGAAGAGACCCAGTACTTC.

The table lists this clone with a count of one. The genes are TRBV10-3 and TRBJ2-3; 7 bases align to TRBD1. V shed 6 bases, J shed 2 bases, and the junction held 5 bases outside the gene matches. This CDR3 has 14 amino acids. Looked up from germline, CDR1 is ENHRY and CDR2 is SYGVKD. In DNA, the CDR3 is TGTGCCATCAGCATTGACAGGGTCACAGATACGCAGTATTTT. This sequence encodes CAISIDRVTDTQYF.